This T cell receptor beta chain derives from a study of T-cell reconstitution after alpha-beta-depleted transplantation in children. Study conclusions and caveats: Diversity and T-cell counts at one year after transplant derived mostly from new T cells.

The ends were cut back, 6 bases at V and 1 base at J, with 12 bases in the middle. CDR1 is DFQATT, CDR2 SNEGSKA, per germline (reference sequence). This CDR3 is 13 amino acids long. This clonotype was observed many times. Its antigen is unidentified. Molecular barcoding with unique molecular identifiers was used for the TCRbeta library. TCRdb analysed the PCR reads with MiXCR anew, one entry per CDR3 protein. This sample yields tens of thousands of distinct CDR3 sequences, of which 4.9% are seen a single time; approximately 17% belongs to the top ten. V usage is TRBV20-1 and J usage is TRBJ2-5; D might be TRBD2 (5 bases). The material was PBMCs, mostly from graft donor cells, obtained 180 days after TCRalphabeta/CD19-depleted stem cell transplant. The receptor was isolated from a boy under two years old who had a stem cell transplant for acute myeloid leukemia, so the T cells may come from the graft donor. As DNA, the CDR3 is TGCAGTGCCGGCGGGCGGACCCAAGAGACCCAGTACTTC. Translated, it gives CSAGGRTQETQYF.